Ten or more counts support the clone carrying this T cell receptor beta chain. The sample is drawn from a study of kidney transplant recipient with SARS-CoV-2 infection. TCRdb fed the reads into MiXCR, producing one record per CDR3 protein. In the table there are about 240,000 distinct CDR3 sequences, around 28% of which are singletons. The V segment lost 3 bases and the J segment 3 bases; nucleotides outside the gene matches: 7. CDR1 is KGHDR, CDR2 SFDVKD, per germline. CDR3 length: 17 residues. The clonotype comes from a male patient aged 25-45 years who had COVID-19 and was a kidney transplant recipient. These T cells may partly come from the graft donor. Material: a blood sample, obtained at baseline and around day 110 from a kidney transplant recipient. The chain couples TRBV24-1 to TRBJ2-1; 10 nucleotides line up with TRBD2. The chain's CDR3 is CATSDNLAGADYNEQFF. CDR3 DNA: TGTGCCACCAGTGATAATCTAGCGGGAGCGGACTACAATGAGCAGTTCTTC.